What follows are 14 T cell receptor beta chains derived from one specimen sequenced in a study of early T cells in non-severe SARS-CoV-2 infection. TCRdb ran MiXCR on the 5' RACE reads and lists one entry per CDR3 protein. The sample has 55,000 to 70,000 distinct CDR3 sequences; roughly 12% are singletons. Sequenced: whole blood. These TCRs come from an adult who was a healthcare worker with PCR-confirmed SARS-CoV-2 infection or an uninfected control (not recorded which).

This clonotype was seen more than once but under ten times. CDR3 bases: TGTGCCAGTAGTCCGGGCGGCCTCGCCTACGAGCAGTACTTC. Translated, it gives CASSPGGLAYEQYF. This chain connects TRBV19 to TRBJ2-7, with D uncertain. This CDR3 is built from 14 residues. The V end lost 5 bases, the J end lost 2 bases, and 13 bases lay between the germline ends. Per germline, CDR1 LNHDA and CDR2 SQIVND (reference sequence).

V is TRBV10-3 and J is TRBJ1-6; D not resolved. Between the trimmed V and J ends, which lost 11 bases and 9 bases, there was a span of 17 bases. The CDR3 consists of 13 residues. CDR1 is ENHRY and CDR2 is SYGVKD in the germline V gene. The CDR3 DNA reads as TGTGCCTCGACAACGGGGATCGGTTCACCCCTCCACTTT. Translated, it gives CASTTGIGSPLHF.

This clonotype was counted only a few times. The genes are TRBV9 and TRBJ2-3; D not certain. This CDR3 region has 14 residues. V lost 1 base to trimming and J lost 2 bases, with 8 bases between them. Germline V gene data show CDR1 as SGDLS and CDR2 as YYNGEE. The CDR3 sequence: CASSVYEFTDTQYF. CDR3 in DNA: TGTGCCAGCAGCGTATACGAGTTCACAGATACGCAGTATTTT.

The chain couples TRBV7-8 to TRBJ2-1, with 9 bases aligning to TRBD1. The CDR3 has 15 amino acids. V trimming: 3 bases; J trimming: 6 bases; junction bases outside the gene matches: 6. Germline values: CDR1 SGHVS, CDR2 FQNEAQ. Here the CDR3 reads CASSFRRDRANEQFF. CDR3 nucleotides: TGTGCCAGCAGCTTCCGTCGGGACAGGGCCAATGAGCAGTTCTTC.

This clonotype has a handful of counts. This chain joins TRBV12-3 or TRBV12-4 and TRBJ1-2; the D gene is possibly TRBD1 (5 bases). The CDR3 has 14 amino acids. V gave up 5 bases and J gave up 7 bases, with 17 bases separating them. CDR3 sequence reads: CASSPGEGRGGYTF. The CDR3 DNA reads as TGTGCCAGCAGTCCCGGGGAGGGGAGGGGTGGCTACACCTTC.

The rearrangement joins TRBV28 to TRBJ2-6; D ambiguous. This CDR3 spans 14 amino acids. The V end lost 4 bases, the J end lost 2 bases, and 6 bases lay between the germline ends. The V gene's germline CDR1 is MDHEN and CDR2 SYDVKM. The CDR3 loop is CASSYYTGANVLTF. In DNA, the CDR3 is TGTGCCAGCAGTTACTACACTGGGGCCAACGTCCTGACTTTC.

This clonotype turned up a few times. This sequence joins TRBV19 and TRBJ2-6, with a tentative D call TRBD1 (6 bases). V was clipped by 11 bases and J by 1 base, with 9 bases between them. Germline V gene lookup returns CDR1 LNHDA and CDR2 SQIVND (reference sequence). The CDR3 spans 13 residues. In DNA form, the CDR3 reads TGTGCCTCCGACAGGTCTGGGGCCAACGTCCTGACTTTC. Translating it yields CASDRSGANVLTF.

This clonotype was seen only a few times. This chain uses TRBV28 with TRBJ2-7, with D uncertain. The germline gives CDR1 MDHEN, CDR2 SYDVKM. The CDR3 spans 12 residues. V was shortened by 6 bases and J by 4 bases, with 10 bases between the two germline ends. The CDR3 reads CASSTPLYEQYF. CDR3 bases: TGTGCCAGCAGCACTCCACTATACGAGCAGTACTTC. The full variable domain, in which reference TRBV28 and TRBJ2-7 provide the parts outside the CDR3, is DVKVTQSSRYLVKRTGEKVFLECVQDMDHENMFWYRQDPGLGLRLIYFSYDVKMKEKGDIPEGYSVSREKKERFSLILESASTNQTSMYLCASSTPLYEQYFGPGTRLTVT.

The chain is built from TRBV7-8 and TRBJ1-6; D unclear. Germline CDR1 is SGHVS and CDR2 is FQNEAQ. This CDR3 is built from 14 residues. V was clipped by 6 bases and J by 9 bases, with 15 bases between them. This CDR3 reads CASRRARSVSPLHF. CDR3 bases: TGTGCCAGCAGGCGAGCCCGGTCCGTTTCACCCCTCCACTTT. Full variable domain (rest looked up from reference TRBV7-8 and TRBJ1-6): GAGVSQSPRYKVAKRGQDVALRCDPISGHVSLFWYQQALGQGPEFLTYFQNEAQLDKSGLPSDRFFAERPEGSVSTLKIQRTQQEDSAVYLCASRRARSVSPLHFGNGTRLTVT.

CDR3: CASSPTLALQYF. In DNA form, the CDR3 reads TGTGCCAGCAGTCCAACCCTAGCTCTACAGTACTTC. V is TRBV11-2 and J is TRBJ2-5; D is possibly TRBD2 (5 bases). Looked up from germline, CDR1 is SGHAT and CDR2 is FQNNGV. The CDR3 covers 12 residues. Trimming took off 6 bases at V and 11 bases at J, with 16 bases between the two ends. Based on the CDR3 plus reference TRBV11-2 and TRBJ2-5, the full variable domain is EAGVAQSPRYKIIEKRQSVAFWCNPISGHATLYWYQQILGQGPKLLIQFQNNGVVDDSQLPKDRFSAERLKGVDSTLKIQPAKLEDSAVYLCASSPTLALQYFGPGTRLLVL.

This clonotype was picked up one time. An end of the junction does not agree with germline; a read error may underlie this. The V and J genes are TRBV4-1 and TRBJ2-1; D possibly matches TRBD1 or TRBD2 (5 bases each). The CDR3 spans 15 residues. Germline loops: CDR1 MGHRA, CDR2 YSYEKL. CDR3 amino acids: CAGSQDLGTSNEQFF. CDR3 nucleotides: TGCGCCGGCAGCCAAGATCTGGGGACCTCCAATGAGCAGTTCTTC.

This clonotype was seen a handful of times. This sequence joins TRBV11-2 and TRBJ1-1, with unresolved D. The V end was cut by 0 bases, the J end by 4 bases, with 9 bases between. Germline V lookup: CDR1 SGHAT, CDR2 FQNNGV. CDR3 length equals 14 residues. This chain's CDR3 is CASSLEVFSTEAFF. The CDR3 DNA sequence: TGTGCCAGCAGCTTAGAGGTGTTTTCCACTGAAGCTTTCTTT.

The chain links TRBV7-2 to TRBJ1-2, with 9 bases lining up with TRBD1. CDR1 is SGHTA and CDR2 is FQGNSA in the germline V gene. CDR3 length: 14 residues. With V trimmed by 7 bases and J by 5 bases, 8 bases remained unmatched. CDR3 nucleotide sequence: TGTGCCAGCACTCCAACAGGGGGCAGGTATGGCTACACCTTC. Translation gives CASTPTGGRYGYTF.

This chain links TRBV6-1 with TRBJ2-2, with 8 bases fitting TRBD1. V shed 8 bases, J shed 6 bases, and the junction held 14 bases outside the gene matches. CDR3 length: 16 amino acids. Germline-derived CDR1 and CDR2 are MNHNS and SASEGT. The CDR3 protein is CASGAQGGSFPGELFF. CDR3 nucleotides: TGTGCCAGCGGAGCACAGGGGGGTTCGTTTCCCGGGGAGCTGTTTTTT.